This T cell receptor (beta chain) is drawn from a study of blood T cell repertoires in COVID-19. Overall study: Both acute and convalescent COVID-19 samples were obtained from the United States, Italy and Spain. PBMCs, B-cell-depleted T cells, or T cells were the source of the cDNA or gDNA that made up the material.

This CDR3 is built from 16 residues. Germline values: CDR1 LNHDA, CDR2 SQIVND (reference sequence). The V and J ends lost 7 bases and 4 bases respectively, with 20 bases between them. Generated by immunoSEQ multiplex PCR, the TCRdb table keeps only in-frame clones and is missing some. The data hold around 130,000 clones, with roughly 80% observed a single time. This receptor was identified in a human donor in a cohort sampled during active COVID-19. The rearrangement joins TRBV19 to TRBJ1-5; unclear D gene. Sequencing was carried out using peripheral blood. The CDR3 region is CASIPGLGSGNQPQHF. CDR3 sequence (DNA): TGTGCCAGTATTCCCGGGCTGGGGAGCGGTAATCAGCCCCAGCATTTT.